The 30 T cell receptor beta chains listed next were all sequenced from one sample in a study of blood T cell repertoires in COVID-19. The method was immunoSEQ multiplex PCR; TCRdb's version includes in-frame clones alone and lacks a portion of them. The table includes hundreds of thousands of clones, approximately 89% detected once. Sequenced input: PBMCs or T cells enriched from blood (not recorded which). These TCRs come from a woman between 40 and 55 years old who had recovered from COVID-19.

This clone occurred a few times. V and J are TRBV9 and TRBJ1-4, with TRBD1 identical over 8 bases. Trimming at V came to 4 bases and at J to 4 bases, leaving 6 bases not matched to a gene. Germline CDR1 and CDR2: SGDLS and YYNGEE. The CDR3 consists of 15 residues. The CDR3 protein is CASSPRTGGNEKLFF. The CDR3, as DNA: TGTGCCAGCAGCCCACGCACAGGGGGTAATGAAAAACTGTTTTTT.

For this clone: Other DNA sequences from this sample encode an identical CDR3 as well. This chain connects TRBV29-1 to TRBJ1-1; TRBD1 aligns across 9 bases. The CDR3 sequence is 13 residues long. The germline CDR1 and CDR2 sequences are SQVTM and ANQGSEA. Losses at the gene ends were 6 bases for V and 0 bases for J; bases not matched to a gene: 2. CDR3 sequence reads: CSVWDRVNTEAFF. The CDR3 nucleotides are TGCAGCGTCTGGGACAGGGTGAACACTGAAGCTTTCTTT.

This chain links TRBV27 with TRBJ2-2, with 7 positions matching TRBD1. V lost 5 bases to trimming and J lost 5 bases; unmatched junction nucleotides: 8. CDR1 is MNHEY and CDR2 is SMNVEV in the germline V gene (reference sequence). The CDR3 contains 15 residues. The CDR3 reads CASSTGATWTGELFF. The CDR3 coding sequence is TGTGCCAGCAGTACAGGGGCCACTTGGACCGGGGAGCTGTTTTTT.

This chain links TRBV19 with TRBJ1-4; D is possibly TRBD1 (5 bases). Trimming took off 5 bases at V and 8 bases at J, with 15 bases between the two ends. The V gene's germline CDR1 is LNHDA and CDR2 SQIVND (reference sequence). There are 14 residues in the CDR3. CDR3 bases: TGTGCCAGTAGTTCGGCAGGGAGGGCGGAAAAACTGTTTTTT. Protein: CASSSAGRAEKLFF.

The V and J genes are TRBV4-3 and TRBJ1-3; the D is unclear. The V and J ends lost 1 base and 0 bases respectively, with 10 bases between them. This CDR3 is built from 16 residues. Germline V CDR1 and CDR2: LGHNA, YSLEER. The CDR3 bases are TGCGCCAGCAGCCAAGTTTTCAAGAGCTCTGGAAACACCATATATTTT. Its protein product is CASSQVFKSSGNTIYF.

As DNA, the CDR3 is TGTGCCAGCAGCTTGGCCCAGCGGGGCTACAATGAGCAGTTCTTC. Translation gives CASSLAQRGYNEQFF. The chain has TRBV5-4 and TRBJ2-1, with TRBD2 identical over 7 bases. Germline assignment: CDR1 SGHNT and CDR2 YYREEE (reference sequence). Unmatched junction bases numbered 3, after V lost 0 bases and J lost 3 bases. There are 15 residues in the CDR3.

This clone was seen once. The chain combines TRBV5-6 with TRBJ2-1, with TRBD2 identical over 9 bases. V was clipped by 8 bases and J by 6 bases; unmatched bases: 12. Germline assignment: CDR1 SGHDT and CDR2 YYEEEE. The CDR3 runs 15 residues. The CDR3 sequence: CASAEGTSIVNEQFF. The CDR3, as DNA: TGTGCCAGTGCTGAGGGGACTAGCATCGTCAATGAGCAGTTCTTC.

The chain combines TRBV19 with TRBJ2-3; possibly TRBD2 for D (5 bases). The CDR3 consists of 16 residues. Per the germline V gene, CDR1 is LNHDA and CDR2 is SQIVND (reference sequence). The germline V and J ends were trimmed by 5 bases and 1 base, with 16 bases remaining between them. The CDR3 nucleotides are TGTGCCAGTAGTCTCCCGAGGGCGCAAGGCACAGATACGCAGTATTTT. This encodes CASSLPRAQGTDTQYF.

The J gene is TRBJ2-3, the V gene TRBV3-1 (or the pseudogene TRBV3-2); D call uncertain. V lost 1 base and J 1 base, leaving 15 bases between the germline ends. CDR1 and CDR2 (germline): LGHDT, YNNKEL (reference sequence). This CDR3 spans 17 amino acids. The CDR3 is CASSQGVAEIGTDTQYF. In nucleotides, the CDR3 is TGTGCCAGCAGCCAAGGGGTGGCGGAAATTGGCACAGATACGCAGTATTTT.

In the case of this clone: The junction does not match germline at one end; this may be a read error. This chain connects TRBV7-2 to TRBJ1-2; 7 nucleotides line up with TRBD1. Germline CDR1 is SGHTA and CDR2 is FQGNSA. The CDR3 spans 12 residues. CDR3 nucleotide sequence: TGTGCCAGCAGCTTAGGGGCAGGGGGGAATCACTTC. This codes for CASSLGAGGNHF.

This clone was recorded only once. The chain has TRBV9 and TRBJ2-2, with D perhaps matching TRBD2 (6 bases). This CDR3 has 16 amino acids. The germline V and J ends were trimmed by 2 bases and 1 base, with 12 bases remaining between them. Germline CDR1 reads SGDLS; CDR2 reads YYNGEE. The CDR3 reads CASSVWGTQNTGELFF. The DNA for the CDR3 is TGTGCCAGCAGCGTCTGGGGGACTCAGAACACCGGGGAGCTGTTTTTT.

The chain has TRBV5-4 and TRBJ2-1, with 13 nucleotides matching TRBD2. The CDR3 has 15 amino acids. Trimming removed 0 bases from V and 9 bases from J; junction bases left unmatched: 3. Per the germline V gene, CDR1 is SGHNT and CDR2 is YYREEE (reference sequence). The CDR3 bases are TGTGCCAGCAGCTTGGGGACTAGCGGGAGCGGTGAGCAGTTCTTC. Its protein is CASSLGTSGSGEQFF. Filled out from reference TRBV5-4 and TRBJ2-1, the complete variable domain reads ETGVTQSPTHLIKTRGQQVTLRCSSQSGHNTVSWYQQALGQGPQFIFQYYREEENGRGNFPPRFSGLQFPNYSSELNVNALELDDSALYLCASSLGTSGSGEQFFGPGTRLTVL.

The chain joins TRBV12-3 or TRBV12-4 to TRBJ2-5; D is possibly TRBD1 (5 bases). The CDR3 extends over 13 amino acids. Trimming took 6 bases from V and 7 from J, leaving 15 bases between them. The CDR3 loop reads CASSLQVPGTQYF. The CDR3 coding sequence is TGTGCCAGCAGCCTACAGGTCCCGGGGACCCAGTACTTC.

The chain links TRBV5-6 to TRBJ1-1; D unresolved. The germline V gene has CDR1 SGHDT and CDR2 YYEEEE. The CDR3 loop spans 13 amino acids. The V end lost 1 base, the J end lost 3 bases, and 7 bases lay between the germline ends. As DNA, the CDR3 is TGTGCCAGCAGCTTGACAGCTCACACTGAAGCTTTCTTT. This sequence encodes CASSLTAHTEAFF.

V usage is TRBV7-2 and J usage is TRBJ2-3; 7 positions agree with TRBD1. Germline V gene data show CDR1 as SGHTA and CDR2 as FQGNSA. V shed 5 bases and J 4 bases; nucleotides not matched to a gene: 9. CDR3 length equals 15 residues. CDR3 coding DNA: TGTGCCAGCAGCCTTATTAACGGACAGGCAGATACGCAGTATTTT. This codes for CASSLINGQADTQYF.

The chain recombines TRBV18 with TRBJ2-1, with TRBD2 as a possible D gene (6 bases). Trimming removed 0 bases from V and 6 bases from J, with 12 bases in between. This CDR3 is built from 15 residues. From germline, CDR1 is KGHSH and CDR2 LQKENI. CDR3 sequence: CASSPPELAVNEQFF. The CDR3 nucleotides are TGTGCCAGCTCACCACCGGAACTAGCTGTCAATGAGCAGTTCTTC.

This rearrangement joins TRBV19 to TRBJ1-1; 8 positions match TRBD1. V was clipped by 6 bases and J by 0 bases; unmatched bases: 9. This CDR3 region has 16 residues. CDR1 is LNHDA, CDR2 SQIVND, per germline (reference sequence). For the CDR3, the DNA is TGTGCCAGTAGGGGAATCTGGGGACAGGTGAACACTGAAGCTTTCTTT. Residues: CASRGIWGQVNTEAFF.

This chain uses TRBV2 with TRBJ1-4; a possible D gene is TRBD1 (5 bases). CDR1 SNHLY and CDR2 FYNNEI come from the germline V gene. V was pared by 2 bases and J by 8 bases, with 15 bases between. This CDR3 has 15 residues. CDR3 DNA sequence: TGTGCCAGCAGTGAAAATGGCAGGGTTGGGGAAAAACTGTTTTTT. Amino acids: CASSENGRVGEKLFF.

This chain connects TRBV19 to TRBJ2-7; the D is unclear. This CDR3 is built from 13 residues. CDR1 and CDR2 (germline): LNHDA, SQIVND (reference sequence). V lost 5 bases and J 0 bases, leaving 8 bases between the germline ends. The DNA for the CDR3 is TGTGCCAGTAGTCCAGGCCGCTCCTACGAGCAGTACTTC. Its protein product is CASSPGRSYEQYF.

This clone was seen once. Written as DNA, the CDR3 is TGTGCCAGCAGTCCGCTGGCGGGCCATAGTGAAGAGCAGTTCTTC. Encoded protein: CASSPLAGHSEEQFF. This chain uses TRBV11-3 with TRBJ2-1, with a possible D match to TRBD2 (5 bases). CDR3 length: 15 residues. Germline CDR1 SGHNT, CDR2 YENEEA. Trimming pared 6 bases from V and 10 bases from J, leaving 22 bases between.

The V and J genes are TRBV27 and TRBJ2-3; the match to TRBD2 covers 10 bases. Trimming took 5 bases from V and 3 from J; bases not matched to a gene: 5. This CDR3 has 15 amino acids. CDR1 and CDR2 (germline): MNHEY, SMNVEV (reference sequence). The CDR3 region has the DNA TGTGCCAGCAGTCCCCCGACTAGCGGGACAGATACGCAGTATTTT. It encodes CASSPPTSGTDTQYF.

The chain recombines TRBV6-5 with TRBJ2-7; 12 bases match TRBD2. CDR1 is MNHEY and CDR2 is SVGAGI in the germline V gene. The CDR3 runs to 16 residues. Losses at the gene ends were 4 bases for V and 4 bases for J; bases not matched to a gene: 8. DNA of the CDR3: TGTGCCAGCAGTTTTTCGACTAGCGGGAGCAAATACGAGCAGTACTTC. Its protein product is CASSFSTSGSKYEQYF.

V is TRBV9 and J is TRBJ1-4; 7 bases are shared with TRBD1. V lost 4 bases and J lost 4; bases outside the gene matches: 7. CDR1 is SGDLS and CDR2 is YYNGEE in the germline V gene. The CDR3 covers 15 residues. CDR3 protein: CASSFTGEINEKLFF. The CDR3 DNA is TGTGCCAGCAGCTTTACAGGGGAAATTAATGAAAAACTGTTTTTT.

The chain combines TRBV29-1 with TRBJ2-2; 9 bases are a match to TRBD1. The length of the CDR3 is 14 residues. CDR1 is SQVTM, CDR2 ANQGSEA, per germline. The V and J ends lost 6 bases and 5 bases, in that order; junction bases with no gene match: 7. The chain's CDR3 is CSVPGQGRTGELFF. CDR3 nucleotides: TGCAGCGTCCCGGGACAGGGCCGGACCGGGGAGCTGTTTTTT.

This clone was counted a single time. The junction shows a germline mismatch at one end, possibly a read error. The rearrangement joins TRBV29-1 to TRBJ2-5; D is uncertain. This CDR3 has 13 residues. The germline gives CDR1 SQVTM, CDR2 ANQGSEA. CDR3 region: CSVSHALIRPLDF. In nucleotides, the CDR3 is TGCAGCGTCTCGCACGCGCTAATAAGGCCCCTAGACTTC.

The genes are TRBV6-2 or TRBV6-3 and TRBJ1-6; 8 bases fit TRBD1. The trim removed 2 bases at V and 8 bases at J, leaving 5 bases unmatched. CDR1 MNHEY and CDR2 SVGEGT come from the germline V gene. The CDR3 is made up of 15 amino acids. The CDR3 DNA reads TGTGCCAGCAGTTACCTCCAGGGGGCGGATTCACCCCTCCACTTT. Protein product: CASSYLQGADSPLHF.

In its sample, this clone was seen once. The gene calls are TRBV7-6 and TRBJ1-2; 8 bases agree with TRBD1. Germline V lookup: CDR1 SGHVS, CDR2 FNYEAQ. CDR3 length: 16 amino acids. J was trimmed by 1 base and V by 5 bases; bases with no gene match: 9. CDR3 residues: CASSPLTGGRNYGYTF. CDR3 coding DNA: TGTGCCAGCAGCCCTTTAACAGGGGGACGTAACTATGGCTACACCTTC.

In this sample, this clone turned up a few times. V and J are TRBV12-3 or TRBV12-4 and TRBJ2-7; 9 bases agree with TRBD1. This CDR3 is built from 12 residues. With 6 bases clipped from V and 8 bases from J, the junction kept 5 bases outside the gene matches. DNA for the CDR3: TGTGCCAGCAGCCGACAGGGGGTGCAGCAGTACTTC. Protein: CASSRQGVQQYF.

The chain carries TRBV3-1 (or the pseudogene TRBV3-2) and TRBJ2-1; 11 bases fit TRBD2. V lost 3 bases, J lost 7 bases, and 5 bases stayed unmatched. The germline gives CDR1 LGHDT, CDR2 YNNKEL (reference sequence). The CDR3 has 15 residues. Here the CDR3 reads CASSHGTSGDNEQFF. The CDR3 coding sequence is TGTGCCAGCAGCCATGGGACTAGCGGAGATAATGAGCAGTTCTTC.

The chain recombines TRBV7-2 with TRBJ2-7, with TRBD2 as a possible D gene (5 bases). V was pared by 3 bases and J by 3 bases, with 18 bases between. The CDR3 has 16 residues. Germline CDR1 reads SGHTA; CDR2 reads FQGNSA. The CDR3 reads CASSFGLDLVIYEQYF. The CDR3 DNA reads TGTGCCAGCAGCTTCGGCCTGGACTTGGTTATCTACGAGCAGTACTTC.